Presented here are 18 T cell receptor beta chains from one specimen sequenced in a study of shared clonotypes between healthy human individuals. The protocol was immunoSEQ multiplex PCR, while the TCRdb copy is restricted to in-frame clones and leaves out a portion. The sample holds some 630,000 clones, about 96% seen once. CD45RO negativity and positive selection for CCR7 defined naive CD8 cells, a population that excluded terminally differentiated effector memory CD45RA+ cells. The sample comprised naive CD8+ T cells sorted from blood. The source is a woman aged 25 to 39 in good health.

As regards this clone: The sample contains more than one DNA sequence encoding this CDR3. This chain links TRBV28 with TRBJ2-5; no firm D call. Trimming stripped 3 bases from V and 4 bases from J, with 9 bases between. The germline V gene encodes CDR1 MDHEN and CDR2 SYDVKM. There are 13 residues in the CDR3. CDR3 sequence: CASSFSFRETQYF. For the CDR3, the DNA is TGTGCCAGCAGTTTCAGTTTTCGAGAGACCCAGTACTTC.

The rearrangement links TRBV9 to TRBJ1-1, with 7 bases aligning to TRBD1. The CDR3 has 13 residues. Losses at the gene ends were 4 bases for V and 4 bases for J; bases not matched to a gene: 4. Germline CDR1 is SGDLS and CDR2 is YYNGEE. The CDR3 region has the DNA TGTGCCAGCAGCTCAGGGGGGGCCACTGAAGCTTTCTTT. Residues: CASSSGGATEAFF.

The V and J genes are TRBV6-5 and TRBJ2-1, with 8 bases aligning to TRBD1. The V gene's germline CDR1 is MNHEY and CDR2 SVGAGI. This CDR3 has 14 residues. With V trimmed by 5 bases and J by 8 bases, 8 bases remained unmatched. The CDR3 spells CASSITQGGDEQFF. In DNA, the CDR3 is TGTGCCAGCAGTATAACACAGGGGGGCGATGAGCAGTTCTTC.

The rearrangement uses TRBV19 and TRBJ2-7; 9 bases map to TRBD2. With 6 bases clipped from V and 5 bases from J, the junction kept 5 bases outside the gene matches. CDR3 length: 13 residues. In germline, CDR1 is LNHDA, CDR2 SQIVND (reference sequence). The CDR3 loop is CASSPSGINEQYF. DNA of the CDR3: TGTGCCAGTAGCCCTAGCGGGATCAACGAGCAGTACTTC. The variable domain in full, with the rest retrieved from reference TRBV19 and TRBJ2-7, is DGGITQSPKYLFRKEGQNVTLSCEQNLNHDAMYWYRQDPGQGLRLIYYSQIVNDFQKGDIAEGYSVSREKKESFPLTVTSAQKNPTAFYLCASSPSGINEQYFGPGTRLTVT.

This chain joins TRBV5-1 and TRBJ2-1, with D uncertain. CDR1 and CDR2 (germline): SGHRS, YFSETQ. Trimming cost V 9 bases and J 4 bases, with 20 bases left between them. The CDR3 spans 15 residues. The CDR3 is CATLKDPDLYNEQFF. In DNA form, the CDR3 reads TGCGCCACCCTAAAGGACCCCGACCTTTACAATGAGCAGTTCTTC.

This chain joins TRBV28 and TRBJ2-7; weak D call: TRBD2 (5 bases). The V gene's germline CDR1 is MDHEN and CDR2 SYDVKM. The CDR3 is made up of 17 amino acids. Trimming removed 6 bases at V and 3 bases at J, with 24 bases between. CDR3 nucleotide sequence: TGTGCCAGCAGCTCGCGGTTGTGGGAGTATTTCTACTACGAGCAGTACTTC. It yields the protein CASSSRLWEYFYYEQYF.

The chain has TRBV29-1 and TRBJ1-3; D remains ambiguous. The germline V gene encodes CDR1 SQVTM and CDR2 ANQGSEA. V gave up 5 bases and J gave up 4 bases, with 18 bases separating them. The length of the CDR3 is 15 residues. In DNA form, the CDR3 reads TGCAGCGTTACCCCGGTGGGGAGCGGAGGAAACACCATATATTTT. Translation gives CSVTPVGSGGNTIYF.

This clone was seen a single time. This rearrangement joins TRBV6-5 to TRBJ1-1; D gene unclear. Trimming took 6 bases from V and 1 from J, leaving 15 bases between them. The CDR3 contains 15 residues. Germline V lookup: CDR1 MNHEY, CDR2 SVGAGI. The CDR3 bases are TGTGCCAGCAGACTGGATATTTTCGGGAACACTGAAGCTTTCTTT. Translating it yields CASRLDIFGNTEAFF.

CDR3 in DNA: TGTGCCAGCAGCGTAGAACTAGCTGATACCCAGTACTTC. Protein product: CASSVELADTQYF. The chain has TRBV9 and TRBJ2-5; possible D gene TRBD2, 6 bases. Deletions cut 0 bases from V and 8 bases from J, with 11 bases between. CDR3 length equals 13 residues. Germline CDR1 reads SGDLS; CDR2 reads YYNGEE.

V and J are TRBV2 and TRBJ1-2; D call uncertain. Germline V CDR1 and CDR2: SNHLY, FYNNEI. Trimming cost V 2 bases and J 4 bases, with 8 bases left between them. This CDR3 spans 13 amino acids. CDR3 residues: CASSEPGIYGYTF. Written as DNA, the CDR3 is TGTGCCAGCAGTGAACCGGGGATCTATGGCTACACCTTC.

The chain has TRBV7-9 and TRBJ1-1; D is perhaps TRBD1 (6 bases). Trimming took 5 bases from V and 0 from J, leaving 16 bases between them. This CDR3 contains 16 residues. Per the germline V gene, CDR1 is SEHNR and CDR2 is FQNEAQ (reference sequence). The DNA of the CDR3 is TGTGCCAGCAGCGGCCACAGGGTCCTTATGAACACTGAAGCTTTCTTT. Protein: CASSGHRVLMNTEAFF.

V usage is TRBV7-8 and J usage is TRBJ2-1, with TRBD2 matching over 8 bases. The trim removed 1 base at V and 1 base at J, leaving 15 bases unmatched. The germline V gene has CDR1 SGHVS and CDR2 FQNEAQ. The CDR3 consists of 20 residues. The CDR3 sequence: CASSLGLAGGTISSYNEQFF. The CDR3 coding sequence is TGTGCCAGCAGCTTAGGCCTTGCGGGGGGCACTATTTCTTCCTACAATGAGCAGTTCTTC.

This clone was picked up one time. The chain links TRBV9 to TRBJ2-1; D ambiguous. CDR3 length: 9 residues. Trimming left V 3 bases short and J 10 bases short, with 2 bases between. Germline V CDR1 and CDR2: SGDLS, YYNGEE. The CDR3 bases are TGTGCCAGCAGCGCAGAGCAGTTCTTC. Its translation: CASSAEQFF.

The chain's CDR3 is CASTETGGMETQYF. DNA for the CDR3: TGTGCCAGCACCGAGACGGGGGGAATGGAGACCCAGTACTTC. This chain links TRBV7-9 with TRBJ2-5; 7 bases map to TRBD2. V shed 7 bases, J shed 5 bases, and the junction held 10 bases outside the gene matches. Germline V CDR1 and CDR2: SEHNR, FQNEAQ (reference sequence). This CDR3 comprises 14 residues.

V usage is TRBV19 and J usage is TRBJ2-1; D possibly corresponds to TRBD2 (5 bases). Between the trimmed V and J ends, which lost 6 bases and 0 bases, there was a span of 15 bases. The CDR3 runs 16 residues. The germline V gene has CDR1 LNHDA and CDR2 SQIVND (reference sequence). CDR3 in amino acids: CASRTTSGLSYNEQFF. The CDR3 DNA reads TGTGCCAGTAGAACCACCAGCGGCCTCTCCTACAATGAGCAGTTCTTC.

The chain combines TRBV4-1 with TRBJ2-1, with no clear D. Per germline, CDR1 MGHRA and CDR2 YSYEKL. The V gene lost 0 bases and the J gene lost 12 bases, with 15 bases spanning the gap. The CDR3 runs to 14 residues. The CDR3 reads CASSQDLSFFGQFF. The CDR3 DNA is TGCGCCAGCAGCCAAGATCTAAGTTTTTTCGGGCAGTTCTTC.

This chain uses TRBV28 with TRBJ2-5, with D perhaps assigned TRBD1 or TRBD2 (5 bases each). Germline CDR1 reads MDHEN; CDR2 reads SYDVKM. This CDR3 is built from 14 residues. The V and J ends lost 7 bases and 3 bases respectively, with 15 bases between them. CDR3 amino acids: CASIGSRGEETQYF. The CDR3 nucleotides read TGTGCCAGCATAGGTTCGAGGGGTGAAGAGACCCAGTACTTC.

The genes are TRBV11-2 and TRBJ1-2, with D perhaps matching TRBD1 (6 bases). V lost 5 bases and J lost 3, with 19 bases in between. Per the germline V gene, CDR1 is SGHAT and CDR2 is FQNNGV. CDR3 size: 16 residues. CDR3 in DNA: TGTGCCAGCAGCCATACGGACAGATATTTTGACTATGGCTACACCTTC. It yields the protein CASSHTDRYFDYGYTF. Supplemented by reference TRBV11-2 and TRBJ1-2, the full variable domain reads EAGVAQSPRYKIIEKRQSVAFWCNPISGHATLYWYQQILGQGPKLLIQFQNNGVVDDSQLPKDRFSAERLKGVDSTLKIQPAKLEDSAVYLCASSHTDRYFDYGYTFGSGTRLTVV.